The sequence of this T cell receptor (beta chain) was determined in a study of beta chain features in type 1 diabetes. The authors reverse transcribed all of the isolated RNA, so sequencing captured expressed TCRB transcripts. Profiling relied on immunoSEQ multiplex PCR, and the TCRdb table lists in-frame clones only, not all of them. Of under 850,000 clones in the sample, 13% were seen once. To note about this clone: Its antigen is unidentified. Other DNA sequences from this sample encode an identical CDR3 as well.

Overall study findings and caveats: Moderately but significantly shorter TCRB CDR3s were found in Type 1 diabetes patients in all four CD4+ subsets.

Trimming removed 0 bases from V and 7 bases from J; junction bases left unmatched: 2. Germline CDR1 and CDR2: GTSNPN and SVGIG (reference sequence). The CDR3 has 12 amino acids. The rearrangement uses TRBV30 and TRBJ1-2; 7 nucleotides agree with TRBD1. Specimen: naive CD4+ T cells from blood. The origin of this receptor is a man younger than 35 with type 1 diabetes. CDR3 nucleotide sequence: TGTGCCTGGAGTGTACCAGGGGGTGGCTACACCTTC. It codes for CAWSVPGGGYTF.